This TCR beta chain was profiled in a study of identical twins. This clonotype was observed a handful of times. Its antigen is not identified. Study-level findings and limits: Out-of-frame alpha sequences shared between twins exhibited an excess of low generation probability. The abundant beta clonotypes from cord blood had fewer insertions, and memory repertoires had none of this.

From the 5' RACE reads, TCRdb called clonotypes with MiXCR, one entry per CDR3 protein. The table shows under 300,000 distinct CDR3 sequences, with about 8% occurring only once. The CDR3 runs to 13 residues. Germline CDR1 and CDR2: LNHDA and SQIVND (reference sequence). Trimming pared 3 bases from V and 3 bases from J, leaving 9 bases between. This same sample was also taken into another study, of yellow fever vaccine responses in identical twins. That source notes: After vaccination, twins' T cell response reportedly seemed partly convergent, partly personalized.

The receptor was isolated from a woman aged 18-29 years in good health. The specimen sequenced was CD8+ T cells sorted from blood. The genes are TRBV19 and TRBJ2-7; D remains unclear. As DNA, the CDR3 is TGTGCCAGTAGTATGTTGGTATACTACGAGCAGTACTTC. Its protein is CASSMLVYYEQYF.